This T cell receptor (beta chain) was recorded in a study of control samples from healthy donors and cancer patients. Data came from immunoSEQ multiplex PCR; TCRdb stores just in-frame clones and leaves some out. In the table there are some 150,000 clones, more than 85% of which are singletons. The CDR3 is 16 residues long. V was clipped by 3 bases and J by 3 bases, with 15 bases between them. Germline V gene data show CDR1 as SGHDT and CDR2 as YYEEEE. The rearrangement links TRBV5-6 to TRBJ1-4; no definite D call. This receptor was obtained from a man aged 45-60 years in good health. Sequenced material: blood. CDR3 in amino acids: CASSSMSLWANEKLFF. For the CDR3, the DNA is TGTGCCAGCAGCTCCATGAGTCTATGGGCTAATGAAAAACTGTTTTTT.